One and the same sample provided the 11 T cell receptor beta chains below, sequenced in a study of cytomegalovirus exposure and HLA in healthy donors. The primer mix had 60 Vbeta and 13 Jbeta primers. Data came from immunoSEQ multiplex PCR; TCRdb stores just in-frame clones and leaves some out. The sample has more than 90,000 clones; under 80% are singletons. Sequencing was carried out using PBMCs. The origin of the receptors is a woman aged 50 to 60 in good health and CMV-seropositive.

This rearrangement joins TRBV11-3 to TRBJ2-7, with D tentatively TRBD1 (5 bases). V gave up 5 bases and J gave up 3 bases, with 17 bases separating them. The CDR3 has 15 residues. Germline V gene lookup returns CDR1 SGHNT and CDR2 YENEEA. The CDR3 sequence is CASSESQGTYYEQYF. In nucleotides, the CDR3 is TGTGCCAGCAGCGAGTCGCAGGGAACGTACTACGAGCAGTACTTC.

V usage is TRBV18 and J usage is TRBJ2-1, with TRBD1 as a possible D gene (6 bases). There are 12 residues in the CDR3. V shed 5 bases and J shed 10 bases, with 12 bases lying between them. Germline CDR1 is KGHSH and CDR2 is LQKENI. CDR3 nucleotides: TGTGCCAGCTCAAGACCGGGACAAGAGCAGTTCTTC. Its protein product is CASSRPGQEQFF.

V is TRBV11-2 and J is TRBJ1-2; 9 positions match TRBD1. Trimming removed 3 bases from V and 6 bases from J; junction bases left unmatched: 5. This CDR3 comprises 14 residues. Germline V CDR1 and CDR2: SGHAT, FQNNGV. The chain's CDR3 is CASSLGQGVDGYTF. For the CDR3, the DNA is TGTGCCAGCAGCTTGGGACAGGGAGTGGATGGCTACACCTTC.

The CDR3 DNA reads TGTGCCAGCAGCACGGACAGTACCTCTGGGGCCAACGTCCTGACTTTC. It specifies CASSTDSTSGANVLTF. The genes are TRBV7-3 and TRBJ2-6; D perhaps matches TRBD1 (6 bases). Germline lookup yields CDR1 SGHTA and CDR2 FQGTGA. The CDR3 is made up of 16 amino acids. V was trimmed by 5 bases and J by 0 bases, leaving 11 bases between them.

The rearrangement links TRBV6-1 to TRBJ2-2; no definite D call. This CDR3 comprises 14 residues. V was shortened by 1 base and J by 2 bases, with 5 bases between the two germline ends. Germline V gives CDR1 MNHNS, CDR2 SASEGT. The CDR3 nucleotides read TGTGCCAGCAGTGAAGGGCCCAACACCGGGGAGCTGTTTTTT. Translated, it gives CASSEGPNTGELFF.

A note on this clone: The junction departs from germline at one end; a sequencing error may be responsible. The chain links TRBV14 to TRBJ1-1, with D unclear. Germline V gene lookup returns CDR1 SGHDN and CDR2 FVKESK. The CDR3 spans 15 residues. The CDR3 sequence: CASSQRAGLNAEAFF. The CDR3 nucleotides are TGTGCCAGCAGCCAAAGAGCGGGCCTGAACGCTGAAGCTTTCTTT. The full variable domain, in which reference TRBV14 and TRBJ1-1 provide the parts outside the CDR3, is EAGVTQFPSHSVIEKGQTVTLRCDPISGHDNLYWYRRVMGKEIKFLLHFVKESKQDESGMPNNRFLAERTGGTYSTLKVQPAELEDSGVYFCASSQRAGLNAEAFFGQGTRLTVV.

The chain has TRBV5-1 and TRBJ1-2; D possibly corresponds to TRBD1 (6 bases). Between the trimmed V and J ends, which lost 2 bases and 6 bases, there was a span of 14 bases. CDR3 length: 14 residues. Germline values: CDR1 SGHRS, CDR2 YFSETQ. CDR3 nucleotides: TGCGCCAGCAGCTTATGGATAGGACAGAATGGCTACACCTTC. Amino acids: CASSLWIGQNGYTF. The variable domain in full, completed from reference TRBV5-1 and TRBJ1-2, reads KAGVTQTPRYLIKTRGQQVTLSCSPISGHRSVSWYQQTPGQGLQFLFEYFSETQRNKGNFPGRFSGRQFSNSRSEMNVSTLELGDSALYLCASSLWIGQNGYTFGSGTRLTVV.

This chain links TRBV30 with TRBJ2-2, with TRBD1 identical over 7 bases. This CDR3 is built from 13 residues. Germline CDR1 reads GTSNPN; CDR2 reads SVGIG (reference sequence). The CDR3 loop reads CATRQGNAGELFF. CDR3 DNA sequence: TGTGCTACCCGACAGGGAAATGCCGGGGAGCTGTTTTTT.

This clone was recorded a few times. CDR3 region: CSVREGQRNTEAFF. In nucleotides, the CDR3 is TGCAGCGTCCGAGAGGGACAGAGGAACACTGAAGCTTTCTTT. The chain carries TRBV29-1 and TRBJ1-1; TRBD1 agrees at 7 bases. Germline V gives CDR1 SQVTM, CDR2 ANQGSEA. The V and J ends lost 6 bases and 1 base, in that order; junction bases with no gene match: 8. The CDR3 spans 14 residues.

The chain employs TRBV28 and TRBJ1-4; 9 nucleotides align to TRBD1. Germline V gene sequence: CDR1 MDHEN, CDR2 SYDVKM. V shed 6 bases and J 7 bases; nucleotides not matched to a gene: 6. This CDR3 has 14 residues. Here the CDR3 DNA reads TGTGCCAGCAGCAGACAGGGGGTAGGTGAAAAACTGTTTTTT. Protein: CASSRQGVGEKLFF.

The CDR3 sequence is CAWSSGGSNEQFF. CDR3 DNA: TGTGCCTGGAGTTCGGGAGGTAGTAATGAGCAGTTCTTC. The rearrangement links TRBV30 to TRBJ2-1; TRBD2 aligns across 7 bases. This CDR3 is 13 amino acids long. CDR1 is GTSNPN and CDR2 is SVGIG in the germline V gene (reference sequence). J lost 7 bases, V lost 2 bases, and 5 bases had no gene match.